The rows below give T cell receptor beta chains drawn from one sample of a study of T cell responses to AZD1222 COVID-19 vaccine. Produced via immunoSEQ multiplex PCR; TCRdb's table is partial and in-frame only. The sample shows tens of thousands of clones, more than 70% of them seen only once. The sample here was peripheral blood, taken on day 0 of AZD1222 vaccination. The origin of the receptors is an adult in good health. The CDR3 runs from the conserved cysteine through the conserved F or W. A D gene is named only where the DNA matches it firmly. Clone size appears in some rows only: once, few, many, or a class for an expanded clone.

J gene	V gene	CDR3 length	clone size	D gene	CDR3 DNA	CDR3 protein
TRBJ1-6	TRBV2	15	-	-	TGTGCCTCCGGCGGAATGGGGGCCCTTAATTCACCCCTCCACTTT	CASGGMGALNSPLHF
TRBJ1-5	TRBV4-2	14	-	-	TGTGCCAGCAGCCAAGATAAAGACAATCAGCCCCAGCATTTT	CASSQDKDNQPQHF
TRBJ1-6	TRBV28	15	-	-	TGTGCCAGCACACCTCCAAACCCCAGGGTGTCACCCCTCCACTTT	CASTPPNPRVSPLHF
TRBJ2-1	TRBV10-3	15	-	TRBD2	TGTGCCATCCTCCCGACTAGCGGGGCCTACAATGAGCAGTTCTTC	CAILPTSGAYNEQFF
TRBJ2-7	TRBV18	13	once	-	TGTGCCAGCTCACCGGCGGGCGGCTACGAGCAGTACTTC	CASSPAGGYEQYF
TRBJ1-5	TRBV6-6	15	-	TRBD1	TGTGCCAGCAAAGAGACAGGGGGTCTCGGTCAGCCCCAGCATTTT	CASKETGGLGQPQHF
TRBJ1-1	TRBV21-1	15	-	-	TGTGCCAGCAGCAAAGTATTGGGAGGGAAAATCGAAGCTTTCTTT	CASSKVLGGKIEAFF
TRBJ1-1	TRBV5-6	14	-	-	TGTGCCAGCAGCTTGATCGGGGTAAACACTGAAGCTTTCTTT	CASSLIGVNTEAFF
TRBJ2-5	TRBV6-5	15	-	-	TGTGCCAGCAGTTACTCGACCCTGACCGGAGAGACCCAGTACTTC	CASSYSTLTGETQYF
TRBJ1-6	TRBV27	19	-	-	TGTGCCAGCAGTTTTGGCGGGCCCCTCGGTGTCTCCTATAATTCACCCCTCCACTTT	CASSFGGPLGVSYNSPLHF
TRBJ2-7	TRBV3-1/TRBV3-2	16	-	TRBD2	TGTGCCAGCAGCCCAGGACTAGCGGGGGGGGCCTACGAGCAGTACTTC	CASSPGLAGGAYEQYF
TRBJ1-2	TRBV15	15	once	TRBD1	TGTGCCACCAGCGGGGGAGACAGGGGTTCAACTGGCTACACCTTC	CATSGGDRGSTGYTF
TRBJ2-5	TRBV30	15	few	-	TGTGCCTGGAGTGGATCCTCCCGGAGCCAAGAGACCCAGTACTTC	CAWSGSSRSQETQYF
TRBJ2-1	TRBV10-2	13	once	-	TGCGCCAGCAGGGCGAGCTCCTACAATGAGCAGTTCTTC	CASRASSYNEQFF
TRBJ2-7	TRBV29-1	13	-	TRBD1	TGCAGCGTTGCAGGGGGAAAGTATACAGAGCAGTACTTC	CSVAGGKYTEQYF
TRBJ1-1	TRBV5-6	14	-	-	TGTGCCAGCAGCCGGACAGCCTCCGGGCAGGGGGCTTTCTTT	CASSRTASGQGAFF
TRBJ2-7	TRBV7-2	15	few	TRBD1	TGTGCCAGCAGCTTGTTAAGCAGGGGGCGGTCCGAGCAGTACTTC	CASSLLSRGRSEQYF
TRBJ2-5	TRBV11-3	15	-	TRBD1	TGTGCCAGCAGCCCGGGGACAGCCATTTCAGAGACCCAGTACTTC	CASSPGTAISETQYF
TRBJ2-7	TRBV2	17	-	-	TGTGCCAGCCGGTGGGACAAGGCTAAATCACAATCCTACGAGCAGTACTTC	CASRWDKAKSQSYEQYF
TRBJ1-3	TRBV9	17	-	TRBD1	TGTGCCAGCAGCTTCCGGGACAGGGGGCAGACCCGAAACACCATATATTTT	CASSFRDRGQTRNTIYF
TRBJ1-4	TRBV6-5	14	-	-	TGTGCCAGCAGGCCGGGCCTGGGGAATGAAAAACTGTTTTTT	CASRPGLGNEKLFF
TRBJ1-1	TRBV6-1	14	-	-	TGTGCCAGCAGTGATAGTAATGGCGACACTGAAGCTTTCTTT	CASSDSNGDTEAFF
TRBJ2-7	TRBV29-1	12	few	-	TGCAGCGTTTCGCGTCAGGGCTACGAGCAGTACTTC	CSVSRQGYEQYF
TRBJ2-7	TRBV4-1	13	-	TRBD1	TGCGCCAGCAGCCCGGGACAGCCAAACGAGCAGTACTTC	CASSPGQPNEQYF
TRBJ1-1	TRBV29-1	13	once	-	TGCAGCGTCCGGGGTCGGACCTGGGCTGAAGCTTTCTTT	CSVRGRTWAEAFF
TRBJ2-7	TRBV7-8	15	-	TRBD2	TGTGCCAGCAGCAACCGACTAGCGGGAGTGGGGGAGCAGTACTTC	CASSNRLAGVGEQYF
TRBJ2-1	TRBV6-1	15	-	TRBD2	TGTGCCACCACTGAAGGCGGGAGGGCCTACAATGAGCAGTTCTTC	CATTEGGRAYNEQFF
TRBJ1-5	TRBV7-2	15	-	-	TGTGCCAGCAGCTTTACAGGAGCCGGGGAGCAGCCCCAGCATTTT	CASSFTGAGEQPQHF
TRBJ2-1	TRBV7-9	12	-	-	TGTGCCAGCAGCTTAGGTGGATTGGAGCAGTTCTTC	CASSLGGLEQFF
TRBJ2-1	TRBV10-1	15	-	TRBD2	TGCGCCAGCAGTGAAAGCGGGAGACCCTACAATGAGCAGTTCTTC	CASSESGRPYNEQFF
TRBJ1-2	TRBV2	11	-	-	TGTGCCAGCGTTCGCCAGGAAGGCTACACCTTC	CASVRQEGYTF
TRBJ1-2	TRBV6-5	11	-	TRBD1	TGTGCCAGCAGTTCCGACAGGGGTCAGACCTTC	CASSSDRGQTF
TRBJ2-1	TRBV7-3	12	-	-	TGTGCCAGCAGGGGGAGGTCCAACGAGCAGTTCTTC	CASRGRSNEQFF
TRBJ1-2	TRBV5-1	15	-	TRBD1	TGCGCCAGCAGCTTGGACGGACAGGGGAATTTGGACTACACCTTC	CASSLDGQGNLDYTF
TRBJ1-5	TRBV19	15	-	-	TGTGCCAGTAGTATTGGACGGACGCCTAATCAGCCCCAGCATTTT	CASSIGRTPNQPQHF
TRBJ2-1	TRBV6-6	15	-	-	TGTGCCAGCAGTCTACGAGCTTCCACCTACAATGAGCAGTTCTTC	CASSLRASTYNEQFF
TRBJ1-5	TRBV12-3/TRBV12-4	13	-	-	TGTGCCAGCAGCCGGGGGGAGGGACAGCCCCAGCATTTT	CASSRGEGQPQHF